This T cell receptor (beta chain) was identified in a study of cytomegalovirus exposure and HLA in healthy donors. Study-wide findings and caveats: In a later analysis, productive TCRs from donors in an Asian-associated ancestry cluster reportedly carried fewer N-insertions than the cohort mean. Cytomegalovirus-associated status was assigned to approximately 160 TCR beta chains.

PCR amplification relied on 60 Vbeta primers (plus 13 Jbeta primers). The assay was immunoSEQ multiplex PCR, and TCRdb's table has in-frame clones only and misses some. This table has about 120,000 clones, roughly 80% appearing once. As concerns this clone: Its antigen is as yet unknown.

This sequence was found in a man younger than 40 in good health and CMV-seropositive. The source material was PBMCs.

The CDR3 loop is CASSTSGDSYEQYF. The CDR3 region has the DNA TGTGCCAGCTCAACTAGCGGGGACTCCTACGAGCAGTACTTC. This chain connects TRBV6-1 to TRBJ2-7; 10 positions agree with TRBD2. J was trimmed by 0 bases and V by 8 bases; bases with no gene match: 4. The V gene's germline CDR1 is MNHNS and CDR2 SASEGT. The CDR3 extends over 14 amino acids.